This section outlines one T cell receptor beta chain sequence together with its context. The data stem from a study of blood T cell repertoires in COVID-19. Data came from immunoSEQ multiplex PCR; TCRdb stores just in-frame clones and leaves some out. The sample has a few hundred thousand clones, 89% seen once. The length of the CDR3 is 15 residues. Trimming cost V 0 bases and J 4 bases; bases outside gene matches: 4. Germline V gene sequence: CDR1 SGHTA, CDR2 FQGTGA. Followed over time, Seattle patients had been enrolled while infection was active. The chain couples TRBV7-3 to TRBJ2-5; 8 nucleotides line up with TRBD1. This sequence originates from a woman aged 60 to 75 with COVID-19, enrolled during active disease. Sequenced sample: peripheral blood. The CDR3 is CASSLTGQAAETQYF. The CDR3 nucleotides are TGTGCCAGCAGCTTAACGGGACAGGCCGCAGAGACCCAGTACTTC.